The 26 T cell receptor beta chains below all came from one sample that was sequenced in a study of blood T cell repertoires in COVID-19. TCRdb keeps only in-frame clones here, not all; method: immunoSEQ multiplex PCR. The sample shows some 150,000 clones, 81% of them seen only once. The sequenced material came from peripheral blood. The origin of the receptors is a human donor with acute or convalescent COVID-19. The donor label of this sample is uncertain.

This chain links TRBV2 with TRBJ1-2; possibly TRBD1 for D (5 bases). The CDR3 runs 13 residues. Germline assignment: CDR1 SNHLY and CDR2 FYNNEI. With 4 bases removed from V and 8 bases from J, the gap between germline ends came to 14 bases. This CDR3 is CASSAGGFGGYTF. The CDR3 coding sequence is TGTGCCAGCAGTGCGGGGGGTTTTGGGGGCTACACCTTC.

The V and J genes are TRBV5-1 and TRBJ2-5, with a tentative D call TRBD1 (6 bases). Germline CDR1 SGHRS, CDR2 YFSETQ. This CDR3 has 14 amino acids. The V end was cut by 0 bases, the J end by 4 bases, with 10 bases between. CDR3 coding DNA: TGCGCCAGCAGCTTGGCTCTAGGGGGAGAGACCCAGTACTTC. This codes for CASSLALGGETQYF.

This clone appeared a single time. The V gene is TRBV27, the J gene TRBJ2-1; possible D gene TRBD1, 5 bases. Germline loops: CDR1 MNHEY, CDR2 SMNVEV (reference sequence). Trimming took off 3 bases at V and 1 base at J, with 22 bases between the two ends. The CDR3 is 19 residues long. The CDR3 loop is CASSLQGSLYRFSYNEQFF. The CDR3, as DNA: TGTGCCAGCAGTTTGCAGGGATCACTCTACCGATTTTCCTACAATGAGCAGTTCTTC.

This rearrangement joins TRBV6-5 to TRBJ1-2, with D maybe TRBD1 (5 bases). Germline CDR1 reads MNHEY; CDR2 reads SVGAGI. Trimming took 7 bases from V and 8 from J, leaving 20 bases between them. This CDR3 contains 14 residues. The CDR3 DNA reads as TGTGCCAGCACTTCCCCAGGCAGGGTGGGGGGCTACACCTTC. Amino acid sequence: CASTSPGRVGGYTF.

The CDR3 bases are TGTGCCAGCAGTGTCCGGACGACAGGGAAGGAGACTGAAGCTTTCTTT. Translation: CASSVRTTGKETEAFF. This chain joins TRBV25-1 and TRBJ1-1; TRBD1 agrees at 7 bases. V shed 4 bases and J 5 bases; nucleotides not matched to a gene: 13. The CDR3 has 16 amino acids. Germline V gives CDR1 MGHDK, CDR2 SYGVNS.

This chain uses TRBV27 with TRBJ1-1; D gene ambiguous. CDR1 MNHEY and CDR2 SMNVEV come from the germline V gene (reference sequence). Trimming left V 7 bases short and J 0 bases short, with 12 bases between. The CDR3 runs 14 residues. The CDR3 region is CASTPGLMNTEAFF. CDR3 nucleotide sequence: TGTGCCAGCACCCCCGGACTAATGAACACTGAAGCTTTCTTT.

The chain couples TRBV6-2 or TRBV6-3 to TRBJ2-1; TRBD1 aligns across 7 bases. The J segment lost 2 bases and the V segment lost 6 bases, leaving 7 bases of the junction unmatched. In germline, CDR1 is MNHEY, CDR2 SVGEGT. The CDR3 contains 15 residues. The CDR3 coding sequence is TGTGCCAGCAGCAGTACCGGGACAGCCTACAATGAGCAGTTCTTC. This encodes CASSSTGTAYNEQFF.

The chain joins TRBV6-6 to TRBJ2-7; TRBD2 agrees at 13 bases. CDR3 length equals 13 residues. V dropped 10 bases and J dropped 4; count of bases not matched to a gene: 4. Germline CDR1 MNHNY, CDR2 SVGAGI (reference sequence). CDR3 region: CATGTSGKYEQYV. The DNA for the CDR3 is TGTGCCACCGGGACTAGCGGGAAATACGAGCAGTACGTC.

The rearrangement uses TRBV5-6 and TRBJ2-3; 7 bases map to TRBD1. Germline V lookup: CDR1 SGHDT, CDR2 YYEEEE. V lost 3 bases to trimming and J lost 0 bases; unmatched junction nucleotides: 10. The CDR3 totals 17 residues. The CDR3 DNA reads TGTGCCAGCAGCTCAGGGACAGCTCCTCCTAGCACAGATACGCAGTATTTT. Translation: CASSSGTAPPSTDTQYF.

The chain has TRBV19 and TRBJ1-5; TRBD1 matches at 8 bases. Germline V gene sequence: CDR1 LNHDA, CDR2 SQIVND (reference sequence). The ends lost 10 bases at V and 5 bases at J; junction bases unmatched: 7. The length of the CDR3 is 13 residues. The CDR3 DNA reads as TGTGCCACCCAAGACAGGGGTCATCAGCCCCAGCATTTT. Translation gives CATQDRGHQPQHF. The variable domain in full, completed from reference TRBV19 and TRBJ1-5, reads DGGITQSPKYLFRKEGQNVTLSCEQNLNHDAMYWYRQDPGQGLRLIYYSQIVNDFQKGDIAEGYSVSREKKESFPLTVTSAQKNPTAFYLCATQDRGHQPQHFGDGTRLSIL.

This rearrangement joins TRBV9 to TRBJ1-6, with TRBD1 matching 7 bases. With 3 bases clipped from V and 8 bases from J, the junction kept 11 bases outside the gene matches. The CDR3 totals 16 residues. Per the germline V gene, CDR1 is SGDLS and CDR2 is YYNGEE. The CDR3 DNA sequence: TGTGCCAGCAGCGCAGATGTGGGACAGTACGATTCACCCCTCCACTTT. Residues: CASSADVGQYDSPLHF.

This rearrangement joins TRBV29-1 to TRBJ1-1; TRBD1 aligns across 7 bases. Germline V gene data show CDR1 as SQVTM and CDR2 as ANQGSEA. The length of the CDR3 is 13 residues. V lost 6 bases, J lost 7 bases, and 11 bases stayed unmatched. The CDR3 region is CSVIRKGAGEAFF. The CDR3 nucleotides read TGCAGCGTAATCCGGAAGGGGGCGGGTGAAGCTTTCTTT. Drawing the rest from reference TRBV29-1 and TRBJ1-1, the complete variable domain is SAVISQKPSRDICQRGTSLTIQCQVDSQVTMMFWYRQQPGQSLTLIATANQGSEATYESGFVIDKFPISRPNLTFSTLTVSNMSPEDSSIYLCSVIRKGAGEAFFGQGTRLTVV.

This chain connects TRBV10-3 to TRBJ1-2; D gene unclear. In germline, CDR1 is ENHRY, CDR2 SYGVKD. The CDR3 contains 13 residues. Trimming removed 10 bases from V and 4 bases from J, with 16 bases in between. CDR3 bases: TGTGCCACAGTGGGGAGGAATCTCTATGGCTACACCTTC. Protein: CATVGRNLYGYTF.

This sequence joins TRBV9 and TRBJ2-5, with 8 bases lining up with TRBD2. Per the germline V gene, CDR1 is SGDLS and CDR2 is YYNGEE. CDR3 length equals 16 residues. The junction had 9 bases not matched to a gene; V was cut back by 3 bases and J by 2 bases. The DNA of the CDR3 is TGTGCCAGCAGCGCAAAAGCGGGGGCTTATCAAGAGACCCAGTACTTC. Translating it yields CASSAKAGAYQETQYF.

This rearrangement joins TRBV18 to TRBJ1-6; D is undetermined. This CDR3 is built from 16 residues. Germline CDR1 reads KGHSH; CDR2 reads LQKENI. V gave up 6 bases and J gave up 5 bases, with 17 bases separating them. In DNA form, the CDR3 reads TGTGCCAGCTCGTCCGAGAGGATTCAGAATAATTCACCCCTCCACTTT. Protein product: CASSSERIQNNSPLHF. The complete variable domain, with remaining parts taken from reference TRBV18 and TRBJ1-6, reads NAGVMQNPRHLVRRRGQEARLRCSPMKGHSHVYWYRQLPEEGLKFMVYLQKENIIDESGMPKERFSAEFPKEGPSILRIQQVVRGDSAAYFCASSSERIQNNSPLHFGNGTRLTVT.

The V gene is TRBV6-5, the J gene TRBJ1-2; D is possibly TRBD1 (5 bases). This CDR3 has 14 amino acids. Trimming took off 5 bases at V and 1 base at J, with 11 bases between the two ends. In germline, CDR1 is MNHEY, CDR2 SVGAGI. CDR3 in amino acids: CASSLTDFNYGYTF. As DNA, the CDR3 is TGTGCCAGCAGTCTGACAGACTTTAACTATGGCTACACCTTC.

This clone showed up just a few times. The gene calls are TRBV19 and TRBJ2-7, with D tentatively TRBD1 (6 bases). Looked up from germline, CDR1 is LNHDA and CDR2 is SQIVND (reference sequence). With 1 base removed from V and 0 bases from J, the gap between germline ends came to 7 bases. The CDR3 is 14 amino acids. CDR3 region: CASSIVDSSYEQYF. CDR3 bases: TGTGCCAGTAGTATAGTGGACAGCTCCTACGAGCAGTACTTC.

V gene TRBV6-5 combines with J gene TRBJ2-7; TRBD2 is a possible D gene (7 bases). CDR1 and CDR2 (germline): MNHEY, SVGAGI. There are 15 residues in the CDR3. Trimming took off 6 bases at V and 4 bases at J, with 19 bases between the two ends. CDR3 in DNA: TGTGCCAGCAGATCCTTGGGGGGGCCGATGTACGAGCAGTACGTC. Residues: CASRSLGGPMYEQYV.

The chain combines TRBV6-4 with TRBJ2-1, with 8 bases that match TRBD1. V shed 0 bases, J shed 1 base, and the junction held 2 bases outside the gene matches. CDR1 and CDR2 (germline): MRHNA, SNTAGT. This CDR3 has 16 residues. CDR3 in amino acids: CASSDSDRVSYNEQFF. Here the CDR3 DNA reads TGTGCCAGCAGTGACTCGGACAGGGTATCCTACAATGAGCAGTTCTTC.

CDR3 protein: CASSPFPSGTEAFF. The CDR3 coding sequence is TGCGCCAGCAGCCCTTTTCCTTCGGGGACTGAAGCTTTCTTT. This chain joins TRBV10-1 and TRBJ1-1; D uncertain. CDR1 and CDR2 from the germline V gene are WNHNN and SYGVQD (reference sequence). The length of the CDR3 is 14 residues. V lost 6 bases and J 5 bases, leaving 16 bases between the germline ends.

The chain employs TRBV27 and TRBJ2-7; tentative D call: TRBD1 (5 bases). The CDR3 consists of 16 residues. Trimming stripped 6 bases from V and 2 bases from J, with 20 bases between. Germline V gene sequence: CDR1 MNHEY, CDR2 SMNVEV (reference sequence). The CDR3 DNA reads TGTGCCAGCAGGGTCCGGCAGGGCTCAGGGCCCTACGAGCAGTACGTC. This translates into CASRVRQGSGPYEQYV.

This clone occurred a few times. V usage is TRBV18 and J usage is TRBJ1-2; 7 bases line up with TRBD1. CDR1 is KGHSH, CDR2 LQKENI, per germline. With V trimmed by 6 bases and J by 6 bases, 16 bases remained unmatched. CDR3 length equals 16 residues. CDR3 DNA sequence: TGTGCCAGCTCGCTTCGCGACAGGGCCTTCGGCAATGGCTACACCTTC. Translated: CASSLRDRAFGNGYTF.

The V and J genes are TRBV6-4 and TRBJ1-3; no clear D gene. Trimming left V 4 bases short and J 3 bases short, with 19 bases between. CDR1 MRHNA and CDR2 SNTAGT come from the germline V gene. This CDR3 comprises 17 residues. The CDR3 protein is CASSGSRGHGGGNTIYF. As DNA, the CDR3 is TGTGCCAGCAGTGGATCCCGTGGTCATGGAGGTGGAAACACCATATATTTT.

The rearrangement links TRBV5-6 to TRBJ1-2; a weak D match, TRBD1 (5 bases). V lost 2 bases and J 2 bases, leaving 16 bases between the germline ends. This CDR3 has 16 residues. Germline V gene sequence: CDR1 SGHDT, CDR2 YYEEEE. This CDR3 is CASSLRRGTGNYGYTF. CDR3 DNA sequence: TGTGCCAGCAGCTTAAGGAGGGGAACGGGCAACTATGGCTACACCTTC.

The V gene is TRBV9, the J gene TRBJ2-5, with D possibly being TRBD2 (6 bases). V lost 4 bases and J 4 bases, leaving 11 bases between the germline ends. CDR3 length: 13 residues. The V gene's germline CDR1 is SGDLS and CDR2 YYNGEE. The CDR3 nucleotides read TGTGCCAGCAGCTCTGGGAGGAGAGAGACCCAGTACTTC. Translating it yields CASSSGRRETQYF.

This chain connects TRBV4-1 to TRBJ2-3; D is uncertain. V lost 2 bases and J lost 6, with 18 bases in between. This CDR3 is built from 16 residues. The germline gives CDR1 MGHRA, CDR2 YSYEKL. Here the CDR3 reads CASSQRGTLQGDTQYF. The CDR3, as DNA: TGCGCCAGCAGCCAAAGAGGAACTCTTCAAGGTGATACGCAGTATTTT.